These T cell receptor beta chains were read from a single sample in a study of blood T cell repertoires in COVID-19. The data were produced by immunoSEQ multiplex PCR, yet TCRdb's version contains in-frame clones alone and is incomplete. The sample includes 210,000 or so clones, 70% to 90% of them seen just once. What was sequenced was PBMCs or T cells enriched from blood (not recorded which). The receptors were sampled from a woman between 45 and 65 years old in a cohort exposed to, infected with or recovered from COVID-19 (not recorded which). The CDR3 runs from the conserved cysteine through the conserved F or W. Fields, in order: D gene, V gene, J gene, CDR3 length, clone size, CDR3 DNA, CDR3 protein. D genes are given only for firm matches. Part of the rows lack a size; the others show once, few, many or a class for expanded clones.

d_gene: .; v_gene: TRBV7-2; j_gene: TRBJ2-7; len: 16; abundance: .; CDR3nt: TGTGCCAGCAGCCCCCGACGGGCTATAATAAGCGGCGAGCAGTACTTC; CDR3aa: CASSPRRAIISGEQYF
d_gene: .; v_gene: TRBV4-3; j_gene: TRBJ1-3; len: 15; abundance: .; CDR3nt: TGCGCCAGCAGCCGGCTTACAGGGTCTGGAAACACCATATATTTT; CDR3aa: CASSRLTGSGNTIYF
d_gene: .; v_gene: TRBV24-1; j_gene: TRBJ1-1; len: 13; abundance: .; CDR3nt: TGTGCCACCAGTGATGCAGGGCTCACTGAAGCTTTCTTT; CDR3aa: CATSDAGLTEAFF
d_gene: TRBD1; v_gene: TRBV9; j_gene: TRBJ1-2; len: 13; abundance: .; CDR3nt: TGTGCCAGCAGCCCCGGACAGGGACGTGGCTACACCTTC; CDR3aa: CASSPGQGRGYTF
d_gene: TRBD1; v_gene: TRBV7-9; j_gene: TRBJ2-1; len: 16; abundance: .; CDR3nt: TGTGCCAGCAGCTTACAGGTGTTGACAGGGGGCTATGAGCAGTTCTTC; CDR3aa: CASSLQVLTGGYEQFF
d_gene: TRBD1; v_gene: TRBV18; j_gene: TRBJ1-1; len: 15; abundance: .; CDR3nt: TGTGCCAGCTCAGAGGGACAGAACATGAACACTGAAGCTTTCTTT; CDR3aa: CASSEGQNMNTEAFF
d_gene: .; v_gene: TRBV19; j_gene: TRBJ1-5; len: 13; abundance: .; CDR3nt: TGTGCCAGCAAGATAGGGGGAAATCAGCCCCAGCATTTT; CDR3aa: CASKIGGNQPQHF
d_gene: .; v_gene: TRBV6-6; j_gene: TRBJ2-2; len: 12; abundance: .; CDR3nt: TGTGCCAGCAGTTACTCTAGCAGGGAGCTGTTTTTT; CDR3aa: CASSYSSRELFF
d_gene: .; v_gene: TRBV6-2/TRBV6-3; j_gene: TRBJ1-5; len: 14; abundance: .; CDR3nt: TGTGCCAGCAGTCCGGTACAGGGCAATCAGCCCCAGCATTTT; CDR3aa: CASSPVQGNQPQHF
d_gene: .; v_gene: TRBV6-5; j_gene: TRBJ1-6; len: 14; abundance: .; CDR3nt: TGTGCCAGCAGTTACGGGGCAGGAAATTCACCCCTCCACTTT; CDR3aa: CASSYGAGNSPLHF
d_gene: .; v_gene: TRBV12-3/TRBV12-4; j_gene: TRBJ2-5; len: 12; abundance: .; CDR3nt: TGTGCCAGCAGTCGGACTTGGGAGACCCAGTACTTC; CDR3aa: CASSRTWETQYF
d_gene: .; v_gene: TRBV5-1; j_gene: TRBJ1-1; len: 14; abundance: .; CDR3nt: TGCGCCAGCAGCTTGCAGGGAATGAACACTGAAGCTTTCTTT; CDR3aa: CASSLQGMNTEAFF
d_gene: .; v_gene: TRBV4-1; j_gene: TRBJ1-3; len: 16; abundance: .; CDR3nt: TGCGCCAGCAGCCATCCTCTCAGGGACTCTGGAAACACCATATATTTT; CDR3aa: CASSHPLRDSGNTIYF
d_gene: TRBD1; v_gene: TRBV7-9; j_gene: TRBJ2-7; len: 12; abundance: .; CDR3nt: TGTGCCAGCGGTGGGACAGACTACGAGCAGTACTTC; CDR3aa: CASGGTDYEQYF
d_gene: .; v_gene: TRBV18; j_gene: TRBJ1-2; len: 15; abundance: .; CDR3nt: TGTGCCAGCTCACCACCGCAGGCGGGGGGCTATGGCTACACCTTC; CDR3aa: CASSPPQAGGYGYTF
d_gene: .; v_gene: TRBV11-2; j_gene: TRBJ2-1; len: 14; abundance: .; CDR3nt: TGTGCCAGCTCAGACCCTAGTAGCTACAATGAGCAGTTCTTC; CDR3aa: CASSDPSSYNEQFF
d_gene: TRBD1; v_gene: TRBV10-3; j_gene: TRBJ2-5; len: 13; abundance: once; CDR3nt: TGTGCCATCAGTACAGGGGCTCAAGAGACCCAGTACTTC; CDR3aa: CAISTGAQETQYF
d_gene: TRBD2; v_gene: TRBV5-5; j_gene: TRBJ2-1; len: 16; abundance: once; CDR3nt: TGTGCCAGCAGCGTAGGACTAGCTCGGTCCTACAATGAGCAGTTCTTC; CDR3aa: CASSVGLARSYNEQFF
d_gene: .; v_gene: TRBV11-2; j_gene: TRBJ2-7; len: 14; abundance: .; CDR3nt: TGTGCCAGCAGCTTTGCGGGGGCTAACTACGAGCAGTACTTC; CDR3aa: CASSFAGANYEQYF
d_gene: TRBD1; v_gene: TRBV28; j_gene: TRBJ1-5; len: 16; abundance: .; CDR3nt: TGTGCCAGCAGTACCGGGGCAGGGGGCGAACGGCAGCCCCAGCATTTT; CDR3aa: CASSTGAGGERQPQHF
d_gene: .; v_gene: TRBV5-4; j_gene: TRBJ2-2; len: 16; abundance: few; CDR3nt: TGTGCCAGCAGCCGACCACAGGGAGGGGGCACCGGGGAGCTGTTTTTT; CDR3aa: CASSRPQGGGTGELFF
d_gene: .; v_gene: TRBV5-1; j_gene: TRBJ2-1; len: 14; abundance: .; CDR3nt: TGCGCCAGCAGCCTCGACACAGGAGCACCTGAGCAGTTCTTC; CDR3aa: CASSLDTGAPEQFF
d_gene: TRBD1; v_gene: TRBV6-1; j_gene: TRBJ1-2; len: 15; abundance: .; CDR3nt: TGTGCCAGCAGTGAGTGGGACAGACTCGGCTATGGCTACACCTTC; CDR3aa: CASSEWDRLGYGYTF
d_gene: TRBD2; v_gene: TRBV9; j_gene: TRBJ2-3; len: 14; abundance: once; CDR3nt: TGTGCCAGCAGCGAGGAAAGCGGGGGGGCCGCGCAGTATTTT; CDR3aa: CASSEESGGAAQYF